These 31 T cell receptor beta chains share one sample of origin, sequenced in a study of blood T cell repertoires in COVID-19. Some clones are missing from TCRdb's copy, which holds only in-frame ones; the method was immunoSEQ multiplex PCR. The sample records about 160,000 clones, around 86% being singletons. The sample taken for sequencing was peripheral blood. The receptor source for this set is a man between 60 and 75 years old with COVID-19, enrolled during active disease.

V gene TRBV6-5 combines with J gene TRBJ1-1; 8 bases match TRBD1. The germline V gene has CDR1 MNHEY and CDR2 SVGAGI. The CDR3 runs 15 residues. The V and J ends lost 6 bases and 5 bases, in that order; junction bases with no gene match: 11. CDR3 sequence: CASRGTGTGGTEAFF. CDR3 coding DNA: TGTGCCAGCAGAGGTACCGGGACAGGAGGAACTGAAGCTTTCTTT.

CDR3 protein: CASSRTGTYEQYF. The CDR3 DNA sequence: TGTGCCAGCAGCCGGACAGGGACCTACGAGCAGTACTTC. The rearrangement uses TRBV27 and TRBJ2-7, with 8 bases matching TRBD1. The CDR3 covers 13 residues. V lost 6 bases to trimming and J lost 2 bases; unmatched junction nucleotides: 3. CDR1 MNHEY and CDR2 SMNVEV come from the germline V gene (reference sequence).

The chain is built from TRBV6-2 or TRBV6-3 and TRBJ2-1; 13 bases agree with TRBD2. Trimming removed 4 bases from V and 8 bases from J; junction bases left unmatched: 11. There are 17 residues in the CDR3. CDR1 is MNHEY, CDR2 SVGEGT, per germline. As DNA, the CDR3 is TGTGCCAGCAGTTCCGTATTCTTGGGACTAGCGGGATATGAGCAGTTCTTC. Encoded protein: CASSSVFLGLAGYEQFF.

The chain is built from TRBV14 and TRBJ2-7; possible D gene TRBD1, 5 bases. The CDR3 loop spans 13 amino acids. Looked up from germline, CDR1 is SGHDN and CDR2 is FVKESK. V lost 2 bases and J 12 bases, leaving 17 bases between the germline ends. In DNA form, the CDR3 reads TGTGCCAGCAGCCAAACTATTACAGGCAGAGCGTACTTC. Translation: CASSQTITGRAYF.

The chain couples TRBV23-1 to TRBJ1-3; D possibly corresponds to TRBD1 (5 bases). TRBV23-1 is treated as an ORF (open reading frame) with a function not yet certain. Trimming pared 3 bases from V and 3 bases from J, leaving 9 bases between. The CDR3 length is 14 residues. CDR3 protein: CASSHEGVGNTIYF. The CDR3 DNA follows: TGCGCCAGCAGTCATGAAGGGGTTGGAAACACCATATATTTT.

The gene calls are TRBV15 and TRBJ1-4; D gene unclear. V lost 3 bases and J 3 bases, leaving 11 bases between the germline ends. The CDR3 length is 15 residues. Germline V CDR1 and CDR2: LNHNV, YYDKDF (reference sequence). The CDR3 sequence: CATSRALGANEKLFF. The CDR3, as DNA: TGTGCCACCAGCAGGGCATTAGGAGCTAATGAAAAACTGTTTTTT.

The J gene is TRBJ2-5, the V gene TRBV4-1; D gene uncertain. Germline loops: CDR1 MGHRA, CDR2 YSYEKL. The CDR3 runs to 15 residues. V was shortened by 0 bases and J by 5 bases, with 13 bases between the two germline ends. CDR3 residues: CASSQESGVWETQYF. Here the CDR3 DNA reads TGCGCCAGCAGCCAAGAATCCGGTGTTTGGGAGACCCAGTACTTC.

The V gene is TRBV5-1, the J gene TRBJ1-1; 9 positions match TRBD1. J lost 4 bases, V lost 2 bases, and 9 bases had no gene match. The CDR3 extends over 16 amino acids. CDR1 and CDR2 from the germline V gene are SGHRS and YFSETQ. CDR3 in amino acids: CASSFTGGPTSTEAFF. For the CDR3, the DNA is TGCGCCAGCAGCTTTACAGGGGGCCCTACCTCCACTGAAGCTTTCTTT.

This clone appeared a few times. The chain joins TRBV5-4 to TRBJ2-7; a weak D match, TRBD2 (6 bases). CDR1 SGHNT and CDR2 YYREEE come from the germline V gene (reference sequence). Trimming left V 4 bases short and J 7 bases short, with 18 bases between. The CDR3 contains 14 residues. The DNA of the CDR3 is TGTGCCAGCAGCCCGCAGGGAAGGGCGGGAGAGCAGTACTTC. Amino acids: CASSPQGRAGEQYF.

This clone has only a few counts. This rearrangement joins TRBV19 to TRBJ1-1; 8 bases are a match to TRBD1. CDR3 length equals 16 residues. Germline V gene data show CDR1 as LNHDA and CDR2 as SQIVND (reference sequence). J was trimmed by 0 bases and V by 10 bases; bases with no gene match: 13. The CDR3 DNA reads as TGTGCCACGTCCACTCCCAGGGGGCCCGTGAACACTGAAGCTTTCTTT. Translating it yields CATSTPRGPVNTEAFF.

This chain connects TRBV2 to TRBJ1-2, with D uncertain. The CDR3 contains 13 residues. V gave up 8 bases and J gave up 2 bases, with 12 bases separating them. CDR1 SNHLY and CDR2 FYNNEI come from the germline V gene. CDR3 sequence (DNA): TGTGCCAGCGGAAAGGAGTGGAACTATGGCTACACCTTC. This gives the protein CASGKEWNYGYTF.

The gene calls are TRBV11-3 and TRBJ2-5, with D perhaps TRBD1 (6 bases). The germline V gene encodes CDR1 SGHNT and CDR2 YENEEA. The CDR3 extends over 15 amino acids. With 1 base removed from V and 2 bases from J, the gap between germline ends came to 11 bases. CDR3 sequence: CASSLGRGQQETQYF. CDR3 coding DNA: TGTGCCAGCAGCTTAGGCCGAGGACAGCAAGAGACCCAGTACTTC.

V is TRBV6-5 and J is TRBJ2-5; D uncertain. V lost 7 bases and J 5 bases, leaving 14 bases between the germline ends. Germline V gives CDR1 MNHEY, CDR2 SVGAGI. The CDR3 has 13 residues. The DNA of the CDR3 is TGTGCCAGCAAAGTTGAGGTAGTGGAGACCCAGTACTTC. Its protein is CASKVEVVETQYF.

In this sample, this clone turned up once. In the same sample, other DNA sequences code for this CDR3. The J gene is TRBJ2-1, the V gene TRBV19; a possible D gene is TRBD2 (5 bases). The CDR3 is 18 amino acids. From germline, CDR1 is LNHDA and CDR2 SQIVND (reference sequence). Trimming left V 0 bases short and J 0 bases short, with 15 bases between. In nucleotides, the CDR3 is TGTGCCAGTAGTATAGATCTTTTAGCGAGGAGCTCCTACAATGAGCAGTTCTTC. This gives the protein CASSIDLLARSSYNEQFF.

This chain joins TRBV3-1 (or the pseudogene TRBV3-2) and TRBJ2-1; 14 bases align to TRBD2. Per the germline V gene, CDR1 is LGHDT and CDR2 is YNNKEL (reference sequence). The CDR3 totals 17 residues. V was pared by 4 bases and J by 8 bases, with 10 bases of the junction left unmatched. The CDR3 sequence: CASSRGKGTSGRDEQFF. The CDR3 DNA follows: TGTGCCAGCAGCCGAGGCAAAGGGACTAGCGGGAGAGATGAGCAGTTCTTC.

The chain employs TRBV6-5 and TRBJ1-2; D remains unclear. This CDR3 has 15 residues. CDR1 is MNHEY and CDR2 is SVGAGI in the germline V gene. Deletions cut 2 bases from V and 2 bases from J, with 12 bases between. The CDR3 reads CASSYGRLRNYGYTF. The CDR3 DNA sequence: TGTGCCAGCAGTTACGGTAGATTACGCAACTATGGCTACACCTTC.

This clone was counted only a few times. The germline gene is not matched at one end of the junction; a read error may be the cause. V gene TRBV7-2 combines with J gene TRBJ2-7; 11 positions match TRBD2. Germline values: CDR1 SGHTA, CDR2 FQGNSA. The CDR3 is made up of 14 amino acids. DNA of the CDR3: TGTGCCAGCAGGTTAGCGGGAGGGCCTTACGAGCAGTACTTC. It specifies CASRLAGGPYEQYF.

The CDR3 loop is CASSQGGTGGFVQYF. The CDR3 nucleotides are TGTGCCAGCAGCCAAGGAGGGACAGGGGGATTTGTGCAGTACTTC. The rearrangement joins TRBV14 to TRBJ2-7; TRBD1 matches 11 bases. After removal of 1 base from V and 9 bases from J, the junction contained 8 bases not matched to a gene. The CDR3 sequence is 15 residues long. CDR1 is SGHDN and CDR2 is FVKESK in the germline V gene.

For this clone: Additional DNA sequences in this sample encode the identical CDR3. The chain is built from TRBV6-6 and TRBJ2-5, with 14 bases fitting TRBD2. V was pared by 6 bases and J by 4 bases, with 4 bases of the junction left unmatched. The length of the CDR3 is 15 residues. CDR1 MNHNY and CDR2 SVGAGI come from the germline V gene (reference sequence). The CDR3 bases are TGTGCCAGCAGCCGACTAGCGGGGGGGGGAGAGACCCAGTACTTC. It translates to CASSRLAGGGETQYF.

The chain recombines TRBV19 with TRBJ1-1, with 8 bases aligning to TRBD1. The CDR3 covers 16 residues. Germline V gene sequence: CDR1 LNHDA, CDR2 SQIVND (reference sequence). J was trimmed by 5 bases and V by 4 bases; bases with no gene match: 12. CDR3 sequence (DNA): TGTGCCAGTAGTAGCCCGGGACAGGCAGCAGGAACTGAAGCTTTCTTT. This gives the protein CASSSPGQAAGTEAFF.

This rearrangement joins TRBV15 to TRBJ1-6; D is uncertain. This CDR3 region has 17 residues. Trimming cost V 4 bases and J 7 bases, with 20 bases left between them. Looked up from germline, CDR1 is LNHNV and CDR2 is YYDKDF (reference sequence). The CDR3 DNA follows: TGTGCCACCAGCACCTTAACGACCGTAAACGGGAATTCACCCCTCCACTTT. Amino acid sequence: CATSTLTTVNGNSPLHF. Drawing the rest from reference TRBV15 and TRBJ1-6, the complete variable domain is DAMVIQNPRYQVTQFGKPVTLSCSQTLNHNVMYWYQQKSSQAPKLLFHYYDKDFNNEADTPDNFQSRRPNTSFCFLDIRSPGLGDTAMYLCATSTLTTVNGNSPLHFGNGTRLTVT.

This chain connects TRBV20-1 to TRBJ2-5, with unresolved D. The CDR3 consists of 11 residues. Germline CDR1 DFQATT, CDR2 SNEGSKA (reference sequence). With 8 bases removed from V and 4 bases from J, the gap between germline ends came to 11 bases. This CDR3 reads CSLSDRETQYF. The CDR3 nucleotides read TGCAGTCTATCCGATCGAGAGACCCAGTACTTC.

The chain uses TRBV6-2 or TRBV6-3 and TRBJ2-5; 7 bases line up with TRBD1. CDR1 MNHEY and CDR2 SVGEGT come from the germline V gene. The CDR3 is made up of 14 amino acids. Trimming removed 2 bases from V and 5 bases from J; junction bases left unmatched: 5. The CDR3 loop reads CASSYPDRSETQYF. The DNA for the CDR3 is TGTGCCAGCAGTTACCCGGACAGGTCGGAGACCCAGTACTTC.

The J gene is TRBJ2-1, the V gene TRBV4-1; TRBD1 is a possible D gene (6 bases). Germline assignment: CDR1 MGHRA and CDR2 YSYEKL. This CDR3 comprises 15 residues. The ends were cut back, 5 bases at V and 0 bases at J, with 11 bases in the middle. CDR3 sequence reads: CASSIQGVSYNEQFF. CDR3 nucleotide sequence: TGCGCCAGCAGCATACAGGGTGTCTCCTACAATGAGCAGTTCTTC.

V is TRBV4-3 and J is TRBJ2-5; 9 positions agree with TRBD1. Looked up from germline, CDR1 is LGHNA and CDR2 is YSLEER. The CDR3 contains 15 residues. V lost 3 bases and J lost 5; bases outside the gene matches: 7. CDR3 sequence: CASSHGDRDDETQYF. The CDR3 DNA is TGCGCCAGCAGCCACGGGGACAGGGATGACGAGACCCAGTACTTC.

As to this clone: Different DNA sequences within this sample yield the same CDR3. J is TRBJ1-1 and V is TRBV7-2; tentative D call: TRBD1 (6 bases). CDR1 SGHTA and CDR2 FQGNSA come from the germline V gene. The CDR3 runs to 15 residues. Trimming shortened V by 0 bases and J by 0 bases, and 8 bases separated the two germline ends. The CDR3 DNA sequence: TGTGCCAGCAGCTTAGCGCAGGGGCTGAACACTGAAGCTTTCTTT. This gives the protein CASSLAQGLNTEAFF. The full variable domain, in which reference TRBV7-2 and TRBJ1-1 provide the parts outside the CDR3, is GAGVSQSPSNKVTEKGKDVELRCDPISGHTALYWYRQSLGQGLEFLIYFQGNSAPDKSGLPSDRFSAERTGGSVSTLTIQRTQQEDSAVYLCASSLAQGLNTEAFFGQGTRLTVV.

Worth noting for this clone: One junction end does not reproduce the germline sequence, and a read error may be involved. V is TRBV6-1 and J is TRBJ2-5; 10 bases are shared with TRBD2. CDR1 is MNHNS, CDR2 SASEGT, per germline. The CDR3 contains 14 residues. CDR3 protein: CASSEGAGGETQYF. The CDR3 DNA reads TGTGCCAGCAGCGAAGGAGCGGGGGGGGAGACCCAGTACTTC.

This sequence joins TRBV7-3 and TRBJ2-7; maybe TRBD2 (6 bases). The CDR3 is 15 residues long. V was clipped by 5 bases and J by 6 bases, with 20 bases between them. Germline CDR1 SGHTA, CDR2 FQGTGA. The CDR3 nucleotides read TGTGCCAGCAGCCCCGGCACTACCCATAGCGGCGAGCAGTACTTC. This encodes CASSPGTTHSGEQYF.

This clone has a handful of counts. This chain connects TRBV25-1 to TRBJ2-2, with 7 bases that match TRBD2. CDR3 size: 15 residues. V was pared by 3 bases and J by 1 base, with 2 bases of the junction left unmatched. The germline CDR1 and CDR2 sequences are MGHDK and SYGVNS. Written as DNA, the CDR3 is TGTGCCAGCAGTGAGGGGGGGGTGAACACCGGGGAGCTGTTTTTT. This sequence encodes CASSEGGVNTGELFF.

This clone was seen a single time. CDR3 region: CASSLRDGTGELFF. Written as DNA, the CDR3 is TGTGCCAGCAGCTTGCGGGATGGGACCGGGGAGCTGTTTTTT. The chain recombines TRBV5-6 with TRBJ2-2; tentatively, D is TRBD2 (5 bases). The CDR3 spans 14 residues. V was trimmed by 1 base and J by 5 bases, leaving 9 bases between them. CDR1 and CDR2 from the germline V gene are SGHDT and YYEEEE. The full variable domain, rest sourced from reference TRBV5-6 and TRBJ2-2, is DAGVTQSPTHLIKTRGQQVTLRCSPKSGHDTVSWYQQALGQGPQFIFQYYEEEERQRGNFPDRFSGHQFPNYSSELNVNALLLGDSALYLCASSLRDGTGELFFGEGSRLTVL.

The V gene is TRBV9, the J gene TRBJ2-7; 7 bases are a match to TRBD1. The V and J ends lost 2 bases and 4 bases, in that order; junction bases with no gene match: 9. This CDR3 contains 15 residues. Germline V gene lookup returns CDR1 SGDLS and CDR2 YYNGEE. The DNA for the CDR3 is TGTGCCAGCAGCGTCCGACCGGGACAGCTGTACGAGCAGTACTTC. This translates into CASSVRPGQLYEQYF.